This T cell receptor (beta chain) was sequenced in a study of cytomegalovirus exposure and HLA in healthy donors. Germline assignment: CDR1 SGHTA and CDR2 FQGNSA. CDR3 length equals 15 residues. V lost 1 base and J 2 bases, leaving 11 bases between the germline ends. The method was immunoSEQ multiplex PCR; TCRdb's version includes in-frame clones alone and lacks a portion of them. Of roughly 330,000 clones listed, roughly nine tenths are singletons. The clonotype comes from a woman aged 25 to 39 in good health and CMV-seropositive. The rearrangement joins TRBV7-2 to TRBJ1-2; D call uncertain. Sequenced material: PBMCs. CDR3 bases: TGTGCCAGCAGCTTAGTAGAAGGGAAAAACTATGGCTACACCTTC. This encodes CASSLVEGKNYGYTF.